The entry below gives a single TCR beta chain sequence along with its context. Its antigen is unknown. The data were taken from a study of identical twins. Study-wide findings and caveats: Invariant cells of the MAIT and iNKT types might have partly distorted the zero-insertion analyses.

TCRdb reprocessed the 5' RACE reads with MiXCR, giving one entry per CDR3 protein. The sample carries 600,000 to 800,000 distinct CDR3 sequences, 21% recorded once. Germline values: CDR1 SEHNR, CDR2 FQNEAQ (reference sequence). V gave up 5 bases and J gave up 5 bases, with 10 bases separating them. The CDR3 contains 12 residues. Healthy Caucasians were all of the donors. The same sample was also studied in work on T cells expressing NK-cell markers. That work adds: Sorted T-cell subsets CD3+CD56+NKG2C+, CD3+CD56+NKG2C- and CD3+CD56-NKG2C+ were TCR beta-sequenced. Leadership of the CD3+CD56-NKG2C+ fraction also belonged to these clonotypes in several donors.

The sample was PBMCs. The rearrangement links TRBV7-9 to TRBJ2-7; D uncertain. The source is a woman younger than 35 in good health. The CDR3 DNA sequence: TGTGCCAGCAGCGGACGTAGTGACGAGCAGTACTTC. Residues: CASSGRSDEQYF. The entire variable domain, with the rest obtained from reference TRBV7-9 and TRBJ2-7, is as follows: DTGVSQNPRHKITKRGQNVTFRCDPISEHNRLYWYRQTLGQGPEFLTYFQNEAQLEKSRLLSDRFSAERPKGSFSTLEIQRTEQGDSAMYLCASSGRSDEQYFGPGTRLTVT.